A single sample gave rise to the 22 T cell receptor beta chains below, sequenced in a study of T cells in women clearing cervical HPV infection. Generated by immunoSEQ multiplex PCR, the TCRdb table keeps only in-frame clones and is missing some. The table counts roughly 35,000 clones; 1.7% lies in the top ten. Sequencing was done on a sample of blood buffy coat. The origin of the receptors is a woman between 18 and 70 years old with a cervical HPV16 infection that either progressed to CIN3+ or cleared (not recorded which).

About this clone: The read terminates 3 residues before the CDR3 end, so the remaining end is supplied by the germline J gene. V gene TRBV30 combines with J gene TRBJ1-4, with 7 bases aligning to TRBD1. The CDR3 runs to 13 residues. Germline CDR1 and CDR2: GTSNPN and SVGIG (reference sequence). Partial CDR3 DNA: TGTGCCCCCCGGGACAGTGGGGGTTCACCA. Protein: CAPRDSGGSP. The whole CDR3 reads CAPRDSGGSPLFF.

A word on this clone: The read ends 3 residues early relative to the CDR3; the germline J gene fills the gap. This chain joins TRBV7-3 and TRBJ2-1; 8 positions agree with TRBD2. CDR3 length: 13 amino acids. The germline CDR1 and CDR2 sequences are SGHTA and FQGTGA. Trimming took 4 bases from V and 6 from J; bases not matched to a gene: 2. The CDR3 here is CASSSAGVNEQFF. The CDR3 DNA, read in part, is TGTGCCAGCAGCTCAGCGGGGGTCAATGAG. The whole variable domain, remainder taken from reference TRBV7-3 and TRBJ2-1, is GAGVSQTPSNKVTEKGKYVELRCDPISGHTALYWYRQSLGQGPEFLIYFQGTGAADDSGLPNDRFFAVRPEGSVSTLKIQRTERGDSAVYLCASSSAGVNEQFFGPGTRLTVL.

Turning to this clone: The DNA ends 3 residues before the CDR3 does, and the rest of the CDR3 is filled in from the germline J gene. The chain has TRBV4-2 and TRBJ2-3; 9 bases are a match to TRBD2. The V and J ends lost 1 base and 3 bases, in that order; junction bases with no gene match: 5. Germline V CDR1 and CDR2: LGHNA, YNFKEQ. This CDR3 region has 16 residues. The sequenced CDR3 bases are TGTGCCAGCAGCCAAGCAGCAAGCGGGGGGACAGATACG. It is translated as CASSQAASGGTDT. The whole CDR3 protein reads CASSQAASGGTDTQYF.

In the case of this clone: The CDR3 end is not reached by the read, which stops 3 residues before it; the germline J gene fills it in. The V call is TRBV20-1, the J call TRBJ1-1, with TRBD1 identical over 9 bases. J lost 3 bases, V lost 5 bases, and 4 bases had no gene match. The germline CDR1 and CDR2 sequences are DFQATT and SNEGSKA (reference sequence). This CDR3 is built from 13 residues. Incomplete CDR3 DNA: TGCAGTGCTGGGGACAGGGAAGACACTGAA. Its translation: CSAGDREDTE. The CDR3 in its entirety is CSAGDREDTEAFF.

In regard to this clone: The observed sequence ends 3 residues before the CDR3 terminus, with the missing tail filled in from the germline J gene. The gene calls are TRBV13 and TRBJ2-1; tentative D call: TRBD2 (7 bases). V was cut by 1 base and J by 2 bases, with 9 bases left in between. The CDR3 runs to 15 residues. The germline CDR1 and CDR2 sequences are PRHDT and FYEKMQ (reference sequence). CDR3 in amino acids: CASSLEGGAYNEQFF. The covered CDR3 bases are TGTGCCAGCAGCTTAGAAGGGGGGGCCTACAATGAG. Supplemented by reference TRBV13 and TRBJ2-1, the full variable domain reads AAGVIQSPRHLIKEKRETATLKCYPIPRHDTVYWYQQGPGQDPQFLISFYEKMQSDKGSIPDRFSAQQFSDYHSELNMSSLELGDSALYFCASSLEGGAYNEQFFGPGTRLTVL.

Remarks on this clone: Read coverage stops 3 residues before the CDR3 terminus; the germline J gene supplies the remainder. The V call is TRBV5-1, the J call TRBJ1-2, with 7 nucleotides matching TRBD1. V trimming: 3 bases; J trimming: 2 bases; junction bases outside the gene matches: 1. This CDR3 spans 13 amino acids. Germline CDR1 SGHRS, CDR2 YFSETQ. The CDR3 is CASSSTGNYGYTF. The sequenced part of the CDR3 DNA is TGCGCCAGCAGCTCGACAGGGAACTATGGC.

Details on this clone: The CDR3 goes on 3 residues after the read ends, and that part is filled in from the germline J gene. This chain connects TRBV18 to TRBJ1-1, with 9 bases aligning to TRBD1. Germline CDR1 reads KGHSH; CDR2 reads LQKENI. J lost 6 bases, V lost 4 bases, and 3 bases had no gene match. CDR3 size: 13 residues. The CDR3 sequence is CASSRDREAEAFF. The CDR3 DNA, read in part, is TGTGCCAGCTCACGGGACAGGGAGGCTGAA.

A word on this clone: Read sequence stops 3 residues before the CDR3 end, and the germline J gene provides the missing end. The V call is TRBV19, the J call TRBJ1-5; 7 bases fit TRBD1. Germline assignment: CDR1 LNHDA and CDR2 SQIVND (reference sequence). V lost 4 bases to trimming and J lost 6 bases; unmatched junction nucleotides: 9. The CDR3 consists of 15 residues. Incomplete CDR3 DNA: TGTGCCAGTAGTAAGACAGGGAAATTGGGTCAGCCC. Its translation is CASSKTGKLGQP. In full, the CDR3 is CASSKTGKLGQPQHF.

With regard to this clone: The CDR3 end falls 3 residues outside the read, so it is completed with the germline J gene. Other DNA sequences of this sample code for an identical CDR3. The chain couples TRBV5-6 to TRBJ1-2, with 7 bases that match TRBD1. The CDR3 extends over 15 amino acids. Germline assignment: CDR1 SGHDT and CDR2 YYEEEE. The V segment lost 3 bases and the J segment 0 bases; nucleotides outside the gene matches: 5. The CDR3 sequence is CASSWDSQANYGYTF. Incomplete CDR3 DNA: TGTGCCAGCAGCTGGGACAGCCAAGCTAACTATGGC.

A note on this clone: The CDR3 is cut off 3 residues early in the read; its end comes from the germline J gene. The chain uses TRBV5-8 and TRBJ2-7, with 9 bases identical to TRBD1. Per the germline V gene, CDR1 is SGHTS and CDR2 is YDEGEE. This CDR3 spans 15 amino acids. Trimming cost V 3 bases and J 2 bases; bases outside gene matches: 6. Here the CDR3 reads CASSWSGTGTYEQYF. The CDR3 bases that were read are TGTGCCAGCAGCTGGTCCGGGACAGGGACCTACGAG. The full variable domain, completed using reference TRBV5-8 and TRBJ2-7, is EAGVTQSPTHLIKTRGQQATLRCSPISGHTSVYWYQQALGLGLQFLLWYDEGEERNRGNFPPRFSGRQFPNYSSELNVNALELEDSALYLCASSWSGTGTYEQYFGPGTRLTVT.

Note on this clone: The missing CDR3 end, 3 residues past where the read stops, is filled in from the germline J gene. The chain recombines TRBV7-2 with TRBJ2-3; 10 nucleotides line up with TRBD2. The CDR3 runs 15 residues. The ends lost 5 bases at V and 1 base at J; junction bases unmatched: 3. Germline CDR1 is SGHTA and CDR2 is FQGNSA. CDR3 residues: CASSETSGGTDTQYF. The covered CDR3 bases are TGTGCCAGCAGCGAAACTAGCGGGGGCACAGATACG.

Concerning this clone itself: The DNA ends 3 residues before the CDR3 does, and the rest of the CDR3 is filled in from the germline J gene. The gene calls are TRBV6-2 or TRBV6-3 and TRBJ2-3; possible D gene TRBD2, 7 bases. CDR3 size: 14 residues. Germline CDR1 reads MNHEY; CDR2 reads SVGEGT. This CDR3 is CASSYGGAWETQYF. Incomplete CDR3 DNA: TGTGCCAGCAGTTACGGGGGGGCCTGGGAGACG.

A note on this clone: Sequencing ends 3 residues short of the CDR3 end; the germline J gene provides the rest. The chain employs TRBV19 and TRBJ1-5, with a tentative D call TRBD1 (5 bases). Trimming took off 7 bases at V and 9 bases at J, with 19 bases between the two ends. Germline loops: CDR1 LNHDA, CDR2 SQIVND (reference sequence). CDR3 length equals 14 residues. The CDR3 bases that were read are TGTGCCAGTACGTCGCGGCGGGGGTATTCGCCC. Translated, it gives CASTSRRGYSP. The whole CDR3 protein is CASTSRRGYSPQHF.

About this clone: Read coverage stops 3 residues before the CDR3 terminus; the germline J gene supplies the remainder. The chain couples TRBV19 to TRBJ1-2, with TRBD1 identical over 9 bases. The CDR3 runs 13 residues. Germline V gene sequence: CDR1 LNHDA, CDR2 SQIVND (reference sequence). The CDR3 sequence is CASTSAGTGPYTF. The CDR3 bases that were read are TGTGCCAGTACCTCGGCCGGGACAGGGCCT. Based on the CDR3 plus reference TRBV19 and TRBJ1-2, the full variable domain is DGGITQSPKYLFRKEGQNVTLSCEQNLNHDAMYWYRQDPGQGLRLIYYSQIVNDFQKGDIAEGYSVSREKKESFPLTVTSAQKNPTAFYLCASTSAGTGPYTFGSGTRLTVV.

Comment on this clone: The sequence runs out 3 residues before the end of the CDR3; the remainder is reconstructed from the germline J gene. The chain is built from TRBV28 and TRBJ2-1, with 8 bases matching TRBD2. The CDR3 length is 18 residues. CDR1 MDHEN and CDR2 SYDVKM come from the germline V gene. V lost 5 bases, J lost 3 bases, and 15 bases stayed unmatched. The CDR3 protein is CASSLSHSAGGSYNEQFF. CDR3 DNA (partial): TGTGCCAGCAGTCTTTCCCATTCCGCGGGGGGTAGCTACAATGAG.

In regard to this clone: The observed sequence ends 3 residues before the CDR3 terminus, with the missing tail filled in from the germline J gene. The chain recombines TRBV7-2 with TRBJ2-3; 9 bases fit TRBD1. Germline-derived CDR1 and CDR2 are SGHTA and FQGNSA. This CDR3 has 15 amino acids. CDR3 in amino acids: CASSLWTGVQETQYF. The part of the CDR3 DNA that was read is TGTGCCAGCAGCTTATGGACAGGGGTCCAAGAGACG. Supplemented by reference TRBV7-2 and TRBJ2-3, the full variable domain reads GAGVSQSPSNKVTEKGKDVELRCDPISGHTALYWYRQSLGQGLEFLIYFQGNSAPDKSGLPSDRFSAERTGGSVSTLTIQRTQQEDSAVYLCASSLWTGVQETQYFGPGTRLTVL.

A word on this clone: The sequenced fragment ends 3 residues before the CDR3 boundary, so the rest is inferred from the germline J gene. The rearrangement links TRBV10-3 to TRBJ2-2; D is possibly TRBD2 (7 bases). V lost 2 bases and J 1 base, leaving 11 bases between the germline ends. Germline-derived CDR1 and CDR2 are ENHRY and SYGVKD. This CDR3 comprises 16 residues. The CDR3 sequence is CAISERGGLNTGELFF. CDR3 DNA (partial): TGTGCCATCAGTGAGAGGGGGGGCCTGAACACCGGGGAG.

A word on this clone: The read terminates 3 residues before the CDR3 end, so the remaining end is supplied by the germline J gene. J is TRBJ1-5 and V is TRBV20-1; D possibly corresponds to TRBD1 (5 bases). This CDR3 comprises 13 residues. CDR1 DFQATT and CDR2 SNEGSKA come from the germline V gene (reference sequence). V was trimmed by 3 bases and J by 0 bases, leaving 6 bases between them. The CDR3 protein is CSASRGSNQPQHF. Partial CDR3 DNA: TGCAGTGCTAGTAGGGGTAGCAATCAGCCC.

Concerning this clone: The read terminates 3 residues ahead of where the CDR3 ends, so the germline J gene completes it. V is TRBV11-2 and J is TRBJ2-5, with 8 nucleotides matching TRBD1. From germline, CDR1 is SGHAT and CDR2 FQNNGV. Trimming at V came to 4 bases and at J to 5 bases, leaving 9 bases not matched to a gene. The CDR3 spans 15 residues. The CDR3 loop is CASSSGTGRGETQYF. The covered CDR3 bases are TGTGCCAGCAGCTCCGGGACAGGACGTGGGGAGACC.

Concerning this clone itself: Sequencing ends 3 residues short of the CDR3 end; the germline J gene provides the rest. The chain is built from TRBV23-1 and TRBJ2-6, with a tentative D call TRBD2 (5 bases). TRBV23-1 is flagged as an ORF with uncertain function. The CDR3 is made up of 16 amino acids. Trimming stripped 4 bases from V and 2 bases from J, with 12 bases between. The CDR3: CASSPRTLTGANVLTF. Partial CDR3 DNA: TGCGCCAGCAGTCCGAGGACTCTGACTGGGGCCAACGTC.

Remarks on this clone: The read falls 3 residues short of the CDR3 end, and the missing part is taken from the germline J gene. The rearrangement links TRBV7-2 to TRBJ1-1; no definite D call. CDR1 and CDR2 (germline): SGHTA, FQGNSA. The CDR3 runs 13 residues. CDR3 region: CASSLWAGYEAFF. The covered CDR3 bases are TGTGCCAGCAGCTTATGGGCAGGTTACGAG.

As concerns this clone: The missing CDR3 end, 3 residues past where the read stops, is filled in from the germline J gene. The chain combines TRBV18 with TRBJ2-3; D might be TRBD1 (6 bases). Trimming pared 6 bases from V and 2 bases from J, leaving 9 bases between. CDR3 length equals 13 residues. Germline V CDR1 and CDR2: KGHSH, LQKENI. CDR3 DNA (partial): TGTGCCAGCTCCGGACAGAACACAGATACG. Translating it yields CASSGQNTDT. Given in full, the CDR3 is CASSGQNTDTQYF.